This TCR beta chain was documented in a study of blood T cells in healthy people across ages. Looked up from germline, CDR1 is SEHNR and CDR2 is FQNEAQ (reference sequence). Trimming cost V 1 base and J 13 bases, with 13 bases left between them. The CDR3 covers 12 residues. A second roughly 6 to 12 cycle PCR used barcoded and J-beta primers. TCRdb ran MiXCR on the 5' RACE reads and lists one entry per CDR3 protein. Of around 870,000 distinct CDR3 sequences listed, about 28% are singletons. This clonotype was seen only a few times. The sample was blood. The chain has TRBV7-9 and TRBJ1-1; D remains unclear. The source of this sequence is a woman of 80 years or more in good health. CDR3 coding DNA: TGTGCCAGCAGCTTAGAAGGCGGCAGCCATTTCTTT. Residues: CASSLEGGSHFF.